One and the same sample provided the 9 T cell receptor beta chains below, sequenced in a study of T cells in Graves' hyperthyroidism and ophthalmopathy. Researchers took RNA transcripts and amplified the TCR beta CDR3 regions from them. During a first-round RT-PCR of the TCR CDR3, the HTBI primer set was used. TCRdb redid the calling of the multiplex PCR reads with MiXCR, one entry per CDR3 protein. The table has roughly 720,000 distinct CDR3 sequences, 17% seen once. The sequenced sample consisted of blood. These receptors were taken from a man aged 45-65 years with Graves' hyperthyroidism.

This sequence joins TRBV30 and TRBJ2-7; D unresolved. The CDR3 length is 13 residues. Germline CDR1 and CDR2: GTSNPN and SVGIG (reference sequence). The V and J ends lost 0 bases and 4 bases respectively, with 10 bases between them. The CDR3 DNA reads as TGTGCCTGGAGTGTACTCCACTTGTACGAGCAGTACTTC. This sequence encodes CAWSVLHLYEQYF.

This clonotype was found many times. J is TRBJ2-7 and V is TRBV19; D gene unclear. CDR3 length: 13 amino acids. The V gene lost 3 bases and the J gene lost 2 bases, with 8 bases spanning the gap. Germline V gives CDR1 LNHDA, CDR2 SQIVND (reference sequence). CDR3 protein: CASSIGSTYEQYF. CDR3 DNA: TGTGCCAGTAGTATCGGCAGTACCTACGAGCAGTACTTC.

This clonotype was counted many times. V usage is TRBV6-5 and J usage is TRBJ2-7; either TRBD1 or TRBD2 may supply D (5 bases each). V was trimmed by 0 bases and J by 5 bases, leaving 14 bases between them. Germline values: CDR1 MNHEY, CDR2 SVGAGI. This CDR3 has 15 amino acids. The CDR3 bases are TGTGCCAGCAGTTACTCGTCGGGGCCGGGGAACGAGCAGTACTTC. Encoded protein: CASSYSSGPGNEQYF.

This clonotype appeared a few times. V is TRBV5-1 and J is TRBJ2-7, with D possibly TRBD1 on 7 matching bases. CDR3 length: 15 amino acids. Trimming stripped 0 bases from V and 4 bases from J, with 14 bases between. In germline, CDR1 is SGHRS, CDR2 YFSETQ. The CDR3 sequence: CASSLVQGTGYEQYF. The CDR3 nucleotides are TGCGCCAGCAGCTTGGTACAGGGGACTGGGTACGAGCAGTACTTC.

The chain joins TRBV6-1 to TRBJ2-2; no clear D gene. From germline, CDR1 is MNHNS and CDR2 SASEGT. The ends were cut back, 2 bases at V and 4 bases at J, with 14 bases in the middle. The CDR3 has 16 amino acids. CDR3 DNA: TGTGCCAGCAGTGAAAGGGCCTATTCGAGCACCGGGGAGCTGTTTTTT. It translates to CASSERAYSSTGELFF.

This clonotype occurred many times. The chain employs TRBV11-2 and TRBJ2-5; D might be TRBD1 (5 bases). CDR3 length equals 15 residues. Trimming left V 7 bases short and J 2 bases short, with 17 bases between. Germline V lookup: CDR1 SGHAT, CDR2 FQNNGV. CDR3 protein: CASTQRGRRQETQYF. The CDR3 DNA sequence: TGTGCCAGCACCCAAAGGGGCAGGCGGCAAGAGACCCAGTACTTC.

This chain connects TRBV6-5 to TRBJ2-3; 8 bases fit TRBD1. J gave up 2 bases and V 2 bases, and 3 bases lay outside the gene matches. CDR1 MNHEY and CDR2 SVGAGI come from the germline V gene. There are 15 residues in the CDR3. CDR3 in DNA: TGTGCCAGCAGTTACGGACAGGGACCCACAGATACGCAGTATTTT. It encodes CASSYGQGPTDTQYF.

This clonotype occurred a few times. The chain recombines TRBV5-1 with TRBJ2-3; 8 bases map to TRBD2. V lost 3 bases and J lost 4; bases outside the gene matches: 7. This CDR3 is 15 amino acids long. Germline V gene lookup returns CDR1 SGHRS and CDR2 YFSETQ. The CDR3 reads CASSSGGGGSDTQYF. CDR3 coding DNA: TGCGCCAGCAGCTCCGGGGGGGGAGGATCAGATACGCAGTATTTT.

This clonotype was observed many times. The chain has TRBV30 and TRBJ1-1, with no clear D. CDR1 and CDR2 (germline): GTSNPN, SVGIG (reference sequence). Deletions cut 3 bases from V and 4 bases from J, with 6 bases between. This CDR3 spans 11 amino acids. The CDR3 coding sequence is TGTGCCTGGAGATGGGGCACTGAAGCTTTCTTT. It yields the protein CAWRWGTEAFF. Looking up the rest from reference TRBV30 and TRBJ1-1 gives the full variable domain: SQTIHQWPATLVQPVGSPLSLECTVEGTSNPNLYWYRQAAGRGLQLLFYSVGIGQISSEVPQNLSASRPQDRQFILSSKKLLLSDSGFYLCAWRWGTEAFFGQGTRLTVV.